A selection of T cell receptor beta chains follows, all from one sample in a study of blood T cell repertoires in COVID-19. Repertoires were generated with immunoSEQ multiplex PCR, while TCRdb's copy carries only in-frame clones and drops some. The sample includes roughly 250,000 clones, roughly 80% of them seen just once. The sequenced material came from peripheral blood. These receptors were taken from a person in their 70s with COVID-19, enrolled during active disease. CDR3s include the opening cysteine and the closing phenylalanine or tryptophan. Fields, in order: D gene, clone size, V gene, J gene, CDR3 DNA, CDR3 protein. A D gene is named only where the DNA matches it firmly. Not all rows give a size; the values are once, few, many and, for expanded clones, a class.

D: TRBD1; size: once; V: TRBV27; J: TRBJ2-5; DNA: TGTGCCAGCAGTTTGCAGCCGCAGGGGGCCCAAGAGACCCAGTACTTC; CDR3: CASSLQPQGAQETQYF
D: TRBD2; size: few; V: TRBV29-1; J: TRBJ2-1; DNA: TGCAGCGTGGCGGGTTTTAGCGGGAGTTTCAATGAGCAGTTCTTC; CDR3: CSVAGFSGSFNEQFF
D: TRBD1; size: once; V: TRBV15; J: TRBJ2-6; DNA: TGTGCCACCAGCAGAGGGACAGGAGCTGGGGCCAACGTCCTGACTTTC; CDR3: CATSRGTGAGANVLTF
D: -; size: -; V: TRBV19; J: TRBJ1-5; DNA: TGTGCCAGTAGTATCCTCCGATTAGGCAATCAGCCCCAGCATTTT; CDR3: CASSILRLGNQPQHF
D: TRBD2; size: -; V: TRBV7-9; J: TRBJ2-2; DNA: TGTGCCAGCAGCTGGGGGACTAGTATAACCGGGGAGCTGTTTTTT; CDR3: CASSWGTSITGELFF
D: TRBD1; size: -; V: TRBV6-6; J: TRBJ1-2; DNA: TGTGCCAGCAGTAACCTTCAGGGGGCAAGGAACTATGGCTACACCTTC; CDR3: CASSNLQGARNYGYTF
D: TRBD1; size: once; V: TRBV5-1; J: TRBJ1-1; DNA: TGCGCCAGCAGCCGTCCGGGACAGTACACTGAAGCTTTCTTT; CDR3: CASSRPGQYTEAFF
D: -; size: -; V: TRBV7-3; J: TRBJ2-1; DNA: TGTGCCAGCAGCTTAACCGGTCGGGGAGATCGCGGCAATGAGCAGTTCTTC; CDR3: CASSLTGRGDRGNEQFF
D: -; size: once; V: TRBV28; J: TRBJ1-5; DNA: TGTGCCAGCAGTTTCGGGAGTTATAGCAATCAGCCCCAGCATTTT; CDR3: CASSFGSYSNQPQHF
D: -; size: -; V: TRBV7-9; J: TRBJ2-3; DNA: TGTGCCAGCAGCTTAGGGGCCAGCACAGATACGCAGTATTTT; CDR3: CASSLGASTDTQYF
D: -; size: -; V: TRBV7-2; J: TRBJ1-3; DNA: TGTGCCAGCAGCTTAGCTACTACAAGCGTCTCTGGAAACACCATATATTTT; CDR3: CASSLATTSVSGNTIYF
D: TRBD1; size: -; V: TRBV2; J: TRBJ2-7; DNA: TGTGCCAGCAGTGTCCGGGACAGGGCTGGCTACGAGCAGTACTTC; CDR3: CASSVRDRAGYEQYF
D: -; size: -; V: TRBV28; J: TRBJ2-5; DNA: TGTGCCAGCGCGGGGGAAACAGGGACGAGGGAGACCCAGTACTTC; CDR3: CASAGETGTRETQYF
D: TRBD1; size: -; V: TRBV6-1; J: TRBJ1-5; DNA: TGTGCCAGCAGTTGGTCTCAGGGGGGCAATCAGCCCCAGCATTTT; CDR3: CASSWSQGGNQPQHF
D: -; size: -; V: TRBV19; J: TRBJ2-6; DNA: TGTGCCAGTAGTCCAACAGGGTCTGGGGCCAACGTCCTGACTTTC; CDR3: CASSPTGSGANVLTF
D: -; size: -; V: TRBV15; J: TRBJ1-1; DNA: TGTGCCACCAGCAGAGATGCAGGGATGAACACTGAAGCTTTCTTT; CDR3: CATSRDAGMNTEAFF
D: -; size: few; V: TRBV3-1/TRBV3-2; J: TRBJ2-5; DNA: TGTGCCAGCAGCCAAGGCGTTGGGCAGGGAGAGACCCAGTACTTC; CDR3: CASSQGVGQGETQYF
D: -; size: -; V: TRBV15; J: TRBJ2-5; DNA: TGTGCCACCAGCAGCCAATCAGGGGTGATGGAGACCCAGTACTTC; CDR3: CATSSQSGVMETQYF